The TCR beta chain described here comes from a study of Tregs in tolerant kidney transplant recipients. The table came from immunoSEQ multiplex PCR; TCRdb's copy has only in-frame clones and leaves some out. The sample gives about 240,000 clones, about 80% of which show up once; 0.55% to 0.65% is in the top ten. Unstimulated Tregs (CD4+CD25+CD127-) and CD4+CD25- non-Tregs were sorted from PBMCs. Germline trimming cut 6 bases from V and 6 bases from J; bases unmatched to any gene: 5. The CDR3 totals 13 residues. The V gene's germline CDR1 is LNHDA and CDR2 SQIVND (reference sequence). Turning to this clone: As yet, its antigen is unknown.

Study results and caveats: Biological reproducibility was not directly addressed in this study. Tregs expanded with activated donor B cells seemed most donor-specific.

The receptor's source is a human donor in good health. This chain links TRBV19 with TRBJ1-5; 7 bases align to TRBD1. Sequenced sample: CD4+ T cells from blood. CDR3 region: CASSRQGGQPQHF. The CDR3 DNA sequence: TGTGCCAGTAGCCGACAGGGCGGTCAGCCCCAGCATTTT.